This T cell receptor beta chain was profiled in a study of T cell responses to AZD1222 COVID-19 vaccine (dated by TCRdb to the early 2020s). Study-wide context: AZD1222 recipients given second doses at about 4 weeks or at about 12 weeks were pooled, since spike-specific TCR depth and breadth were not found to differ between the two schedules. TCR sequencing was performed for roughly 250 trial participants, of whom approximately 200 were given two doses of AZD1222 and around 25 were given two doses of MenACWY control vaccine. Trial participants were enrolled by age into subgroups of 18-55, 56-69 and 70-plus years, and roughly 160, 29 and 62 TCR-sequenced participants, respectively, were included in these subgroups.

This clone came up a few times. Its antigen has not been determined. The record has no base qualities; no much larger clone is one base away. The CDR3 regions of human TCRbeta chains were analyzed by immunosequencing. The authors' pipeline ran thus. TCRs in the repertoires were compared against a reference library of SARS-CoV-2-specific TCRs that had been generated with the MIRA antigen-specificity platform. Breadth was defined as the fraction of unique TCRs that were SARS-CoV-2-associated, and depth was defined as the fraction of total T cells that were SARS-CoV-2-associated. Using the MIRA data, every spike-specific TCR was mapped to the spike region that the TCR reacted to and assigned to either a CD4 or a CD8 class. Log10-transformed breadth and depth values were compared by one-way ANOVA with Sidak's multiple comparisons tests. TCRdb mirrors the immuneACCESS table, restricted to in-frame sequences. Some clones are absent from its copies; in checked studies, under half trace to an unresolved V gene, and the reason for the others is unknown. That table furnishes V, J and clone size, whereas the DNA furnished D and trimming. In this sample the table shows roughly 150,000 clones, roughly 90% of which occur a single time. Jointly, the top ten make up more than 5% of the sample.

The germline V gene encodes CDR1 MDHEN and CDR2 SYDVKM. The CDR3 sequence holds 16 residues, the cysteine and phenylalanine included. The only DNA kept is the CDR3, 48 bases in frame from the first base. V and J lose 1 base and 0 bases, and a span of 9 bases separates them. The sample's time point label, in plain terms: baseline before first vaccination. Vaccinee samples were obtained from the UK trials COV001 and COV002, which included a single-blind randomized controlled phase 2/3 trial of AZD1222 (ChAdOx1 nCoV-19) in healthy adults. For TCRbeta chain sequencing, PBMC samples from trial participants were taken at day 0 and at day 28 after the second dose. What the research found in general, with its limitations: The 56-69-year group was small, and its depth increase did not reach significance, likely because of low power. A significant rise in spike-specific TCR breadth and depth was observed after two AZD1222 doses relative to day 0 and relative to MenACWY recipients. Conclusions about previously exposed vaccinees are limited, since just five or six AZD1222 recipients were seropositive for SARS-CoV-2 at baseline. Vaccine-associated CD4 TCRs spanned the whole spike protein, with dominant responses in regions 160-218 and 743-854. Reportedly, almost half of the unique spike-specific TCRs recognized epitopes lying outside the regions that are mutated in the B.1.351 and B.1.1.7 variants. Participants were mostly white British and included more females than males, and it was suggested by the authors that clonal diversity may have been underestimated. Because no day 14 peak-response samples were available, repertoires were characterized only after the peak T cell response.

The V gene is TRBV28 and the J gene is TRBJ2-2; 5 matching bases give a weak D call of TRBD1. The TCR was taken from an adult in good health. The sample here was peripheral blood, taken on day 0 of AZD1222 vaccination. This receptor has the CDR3 CASSLFGAANTGELFF. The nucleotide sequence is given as TGTGCCAGCAGTTTATTTGGGGCCGCGAACACCGGGGAGCTGTTTTTT.